The 32 T cell receptor beta chains reported below all come from one sample, sequenced in a study of T cells in Graves' hyperthyroidism and ophthalmopathy. Amplified TCR beta CDR3 regions came from RNA transcripts. In the first-round RT-PCR of the TCR CDR3, the HTBI primer set was used. TCRdb redid the calling of the multiplex PCR reads with MiXCR, one entry per CDR3 protein. This sample has around 480,000 distinct CDR3 sequences; 14% occur once, and the top ten carry around 17%. Sequenced material: blood. The receptors shown here come from a woman under 30 with Graves' hyperthyroidism.

The V call is TRBV7-9, the J call TRBJ1-2, with D possibly being TRBD1 (6 bases). Germline lookup yields CDR1 SEHNR and CDR2 FQNEAQ (reference sequence). V was trimmed by 4 bases and J by 7 bases, leaving 16 bases between them. CDR3 size: 14 residues. CDR3 nucleotide sequence: TGTGCCAGCAGCTCTATTGCCAGGGGAGGTGGCTACACCTTC. It yields the protein CASSSIARGGGYTF.

This clonotype was observed many times. The V and J genes are TRBV6-1 and TRBJ2-3; D is unclear. The V and J ends lost 4 bases and 2 bases respectively, with 7 bases between them. Looked up from germline, CDR1 is MNHNS and CDR2 is SASEGT. The CDR3 runs 13 residues. CDR3 DNA sequence: TGTGCCAGCAGTGTTGACTTCACAGATACGCAGTATTTT. Its translation is CASSVDFTDTQYF.

V gene TRBV5-1 combines with J gene TRBJ2-1; D gene uncertain. CDR3 size: 15 residues. Germline assignment: CDR1 SGHRS and CDR2 YFSETQ. V gave up 2 bases and J gave up 0 bases, with 9 bases separating them. In DNA, the CDR3 is TGCGCCAGCAGCTTCGCGGAAAGCTCCTACAATGAGCAGTTCTTC. Its protein product is CASSFAESSYNEQFF.

This clonotype was seen many times. Here the CDR3 reads CASSPDQEGYNEQFF. The CDR3, as DNA: TGTGCCAGCAGTCCCGACCAGGAGGGCTACAATGAGCAGTTCTTC. The rearrangement joins TRBV12-3 or TRBV12-4 to TRBJ2-1; possible D gene TRBD2, 6 bases. With 5 bases removed from V and 3 bases from J, the gap between germline ends came to 14 bases. The CDR3 totals 15 residues.

This clonotype has only a few counts. The V call is TRBV30, the J call TRBJ1-1; D is unclear. CDR3 length: 13 amino acids. CDR1 is GTSNPN and CDR2 is SVGIG in the germline V gene (reference sequence). The V end lost 2 bases, the J end lost 3 bases, and 10 bases lay between the germline ends. The CDR3 loop reads CAWSIGQHTEAFF. DNA for the CDR3: TGTGCCTGGAGTATTGGGCAGCACACTGAAGCTTTCTTT. Supplemented by reference TRBV30 and TRBJ1-1, the full variable domain reads SQTIHQWPATLVQPVGSPLSLECTVEGTSNPNLYWYRQAAGRGLQLLFYSVGIGQISSEVPQNLSASRPQDRQFILSSKKLLLSDSGFYLCAWSIGQHTEAFFGQGTRLTVV.

The CDR3, as DNA: TGTGCCAGCAGCTTAAGGGCCGTCACGAACACCGGGGAGCTGTTTTTT. Its translation is CASSLRAVTNTGELFF. The J gene is TRBJ2-2, the V gene TRBV7-9; D unclear. V was trimmed by 2 bases and J by 0 bases, leaving 10 bases between them. The CDR3 totals 16 residues. Germline assignment: CDR1 SEHNR and CDR2 FQNEAQ (reference sequence).

This clonotype was recorded a few times. The rearrangement uses TRBV5-5 and TRBJ2-5; TRBD1 agrees at 7 bases. Germline trimming cut 2 bases from V and 4 bases from J; bases unmatched to any gene: 2. CDR1 is SGHKS and CDR2 is YYEKEE in the germline V gene (reference sequence). The CDR3 covers 13 residues. The CDR3 sequence is CASSFDRVETQYF. CDR3 coding DNA: TGTGCCAGCAGCTTTGACAGGGTAGAGACCCAGTACTTC.

This clonotype was observed many times. This chain links TRBV13 with TRBJ2-2; 8 bases match TRBD1. The CDR3 runs 16 residues. Per the germline V gene, CDR1 is PRHDT and CDR2 is FYEKMQ (reference sequence). Trimming removed 5 bases from V and 3 bases from J; junction bases left unmatched: 8. The CDR3 loop reads CASSPFGQGDTGELFF. Written as DNA, the CDR3 is TGTGCCAGCAGCCCATTCGGACAGGGAGACACCGGGGAGCTGTTTTTT.

This clonotype occurred many times. This sequence joins TRBV9 and TRBJ1-1; TRBD1 is a possible D gene (5 bases). This CDR3 region has 14 residues. With 0 bases removed from V and 4 bases from J, the gap between germline ends came to 10 bases. Germline-derived CDR1 and CDR2 are SGDLS and YYNGEE. CDR3 residues: CASSVAGTTTEAFF. The CDR3 bases are TGTGCCAGCAGCGTAGCGGGGACTACCACTGAAGCTTTCTTT.

This chain joins TRBV18 and TRBJ2-7; D is unclear. In germline, CDR1 is KGHSH, CDR2 LQKENI. This CDR3 is built from 13 residues. CDR3 sequence (DNA): TGTTCCAGCTCACCTCTTGGTGTTCACGAGCAGTACGTC. Translating it yields CSSSPLGVHEQYV.

This clonotype was recorded a few times. V gene TRBV28 combines with J gene TRBJ2-1; D gene unclear. The V end lost 3 bases, the J end lost 2 bases, and 14 bases lay between the germline ends. CDR1 and CDR2 (germline): MDHEN, SYDVKM. The length of the CDR3 is 16 residues. CDR3 loop: CASSFPNIGTYNEQFF. The CDR3, as DNA: TGTGCCAGCAGTTTCCCGAACATCGGAACCTACAATGAGCAGTTCTTC.

In this sample, this clonotype turned up many times. The chain couples TRBV6-5 to TRBJ1-1; tentative D call: TRBD1 (6 bases). The CDR3 spans 15 residues. The germline CDR1 and CDR2 sequences are MNHEY and SVGAGI. V gave up 2 bases and J gave up 5 bases, with 15 bases separating them. CDR3 nucleotide sequence: TGTGCCAGCAGTTACGAAAGGGGGGCTTGGACTGAAGCTTTCTTT. Translated: CASSYERGAWTEAFF.

At least ten counts were recorded for this clonotype. The chain has TRBV11-2 and TRBJ2-7; TRBD1 agrees at 9 bases. Trimming removed 3 bases from V and 6 bases from J; junction bases left unmatched: 9. Germline CDR1 SGHAT, CDR2 FQNNGV. CDR3 length equals 15 residues. The CDR3 DNA reads as TGTGCCAGCAGCTTGGGCGGGACAGGGCGCTCCGAGCAGTACTTC. Protein product: CASSLGGTGRSEQYF. The variable domain in full, completed from reference TRBV11-2 and TRBJ2-7, reads EAGVAQSPRYKIIEKRQSVAFWCNPISGHATLYWYQQILGQGPKLLIQFQNNGVVDDSQLPKDRFSAERLKGVDSTLKIQPAKLEDSAVYLCASSLGGTGRSEQYFGPGTRLTVT.

The V call is TRBV19, the J call TRBJ1-2, with TRBD1 as a possible D gene (6 bases). V was trimmed by 5 bases and J by 5 bases, leaving 18 bases between them. The CDR3 length is 15 residues. Germline values: CDR1 LNHDA, CDR2 SQIVND (reference sequence). The CDR3 DNA is TGTGCCAGTAGTCCGTTGAGTGGGGGCAGGTATGGCTACACCTTC. Translation gives CASSPLSGGRYGYTF.

This clonotype has just a few counts. J is TRBJ2-7 and V is TRBV20-1; 9 positions match TRBD2. The CDR3 covers 14 residues. Germline loops: CDR1 DFQATT, CDR2 SNEGSKA (reference sequence). The junction had 5 bases not matched to a gene; V was cut back by 4 bases and J by 1 base. The CDR3, as DNA: TGCAGTGCTAAAACGACTAGCGGTTCCTACGAGCAGTACTTC. Translating gives CSAKTTSGSYEQYF.

There are a few counts of this clonotype. The V call is TRBV7-9, the J call TRBJ1-1; possibly TRBD1 for D (5 bases). Trimming shortened V by 6 bases and J by 0 bases, and 17 bases separated the two germline ends. The germline V gene encodes CDR1 SEHNR and CDR2 FQNEAQ (reference sequence). This CDR3 region has 16 residues. The CDR3 DNA is TGTGCCAGCAGGGGACCCCTACGGAGAATGAACACTGAAGCTTTCTTT. Protein sequence: CASRGPLRRMNTEAFF. The full variable domain, with the rest looked up from reference TRBV7-9 and TRBJ1-1, is DTGVSQNPRHKITKRGQNVTFRCDPISEHNRLYWYRQTLGQGPEFLTYFQNEAQLEKSRLLSDRFSAERPKGSFSTLEIQRTEQGDSAMYLCASRGPLRRMNTEAFFGQGTRLTVV.

This clonotype was recorded many times. This rearrangement joins TRBV5-5 to TRBJ2-3; D is possibly TRBD1 or TRBD2 (5 bases each). Germline V lookup: CDR1 SGHKS, CDR2 YYEKEE (reference sequence). The V and J ends lost 6 bases and 4 bases respectively, with 12 bases between them. This CDR3 contains 13 residues. CDR3: CASTSPGPDTQYF. DNA of the CDR3: TGTGCCAGCACCTCCCCGGGGCCAGATACGCAGTATTTT.

The chain carries TRBV5-1 and TRBJ2-3, with no clear D. CDR3 length: 13 amino acids. The V and J ends lost 0 bases and 5 bases respectively, with 7 bases between them. Per the germline V gene, CDR1 is SGHRS and CDR2 is YFSETQ. The CDR3 bases are TGCGCCAGCAGCTTGGATTGGGTAGATACGCAGTATTTT. Translation gives CASSLDWVDTQYF.

V gene TRBV5-1 combines with J gene TRBJ1-1; D is uncertain. The CDR3 has 14 residues. The V gene's germline CDR1 is SGHRS and CDR2 YFSETQ. The V and J ends lost 0 bases and 4 bases respectively, with 10 bases between them. The chain's CDR3 is CASSLAPGSTEAFF. CDR3 sequence (DNA): TGCGCCAGCAGCTTGGCACCGGGGTCCACTGAAGCTTTCTTT.

This clonotype has a handful of counts. A much larger clone is a single base away; this may be a read error. Here the CDR3 DNA reads TGTGCCACCAGTGATGCCGGCGACAGGGGCGAGCAGTTCTTC. It specifies CATSDAGDRGEQFF. The genes are TRBV24-1 and TRBJ2-1, with 8 bases aligning to TRBD1. This CDR3 comprises 14 residues. Germline CDR1 and CDR2: KGHDR and SFDVKD. The ends lost 3 bases at V and 10 bases at J; junction bases unmatched: 7.

This clonotype was seen just once. The gene calls are TRBV20-1 and TRBJ2-7; D unclear. Germline V gene lookup returns CDR1 DFQATT and CDR2 SNEGSKA (reference sequence). Trimming removed 0 bases from V and 0 bases from J, with 9 bases in between. The CDR3 sequence is 14 residues long. CDR3: CSARDYESSYEQYF. The CDR3 DNA follows: TGCAGTGCTAGAGATTACGAGAGCTCCTACGAGCAGTACTTC.

V usage is TRBV13 and J usage is TRBJ1-4, with 7 bases aligning to TRBD1. This CDR3 is 16 amino acids long. V shed 5 bases, J shed 6 bases, and the junction held 12 bases outside the gene matches. CDR1 and CDR2 (germline): PRHDT, FYEKMQ (reference sequence). CDR3 DNA sequence: TGTGCCAGCAGCCTCCCAGGCAGGGGGACGGATGAAAAACTGTTTTTT. It translates to CASSLPGRGTDEKLFF.

This clonotype was observed many times. V is TRBV6-5 and J is TRBJ1-2, with 10 bases lining up with TRBD1. CDR1 MNHEY and CDR2 SVGAGI come from the germline V gene. This CDR3 has 14 residues. V gave up 3 bases and J gave up 5 bases; unmatched junction bases: 3. CDR3 amino acids: CASSYGQGEYGYTF. Here the CDR3 DNA reads TGTGCCAGCAGTTATGGACAGGGGGAGTATGGCTACACCTTC.

The chain combines TRBV20-1 with TRBJ2-5, with 10 bases that match TRBD2. The CDR3 has 15 amino acids. In germline, CDR1 is DFQATT, CDR2 SNEGSKA (reference sequence). Trimming removed 0 bases from V and 5 bases from J; junction bases left unmatched: 6. The CDR3: CSARDGTSVGETQYF. CDR3 nucleotide sequence: TGCAGTGCTAGAGATGGGACTAGCGTCGGCGAGACCCAGTACTTC.

In this sample, this clonotype turned up a few times. V gene TRBV5-1 combines with J gene TRBJ1-1; 7 bases agree with TRBD1. CDR1 is SGHRS, CDR2 YFSETQ, per germline. CDR3 length: 14 amino acids. V shed 4 bases and J 4 bases; nucleotides not matched to a gene: 7. The CDR3 region is CASSPRQGRTEAFF. Written as DNA, the CDR3 is TGCGCCAGCAGCCCACGACAGGGACGCACTGAAGCTTTCTTT.

The genes are TRBV6-4 and TRBJ2-5; D possibly corresponds to TRBD2 (6 bases). The CDR3 is made up of 15 amino acids. The V end lost 2 bases, the J end lost 6 bases, and 16 bases lay between the germline ends. Germline V CDR1 and CDR2: MRHNA, SNTAGT. The CDR3 spells CASSDAGPTHKTQYF. In DNA form, the CDR3 reads TGTGCCAGCAGTGACGCGGGACCAACACATAAGACCCAGTACTTC.

In this sample, this clonotype turned up many times. The rearrangement links TRBV5-1 to TRBJ1-2; D unresolved. Germline values: CDR1 SGHRS, CDR2 YFSETQ. This CDR3 has 14 residues. Trimming took off 1 base at V and 3 bases at J, with 10 bases between the two ends. This CDR3 is CASSLNRADYGYTF. Here the CDR3 DNA reads TGCGCCAGCAGCTTGAACAGAGCCGACTATGGCTACACCTTC.

About this clonotype itself: A much larger clone is a single base away; this may be a read error. This sequence joins TRBV7-8 and TRBJ2-5, with 12 bases aligning to TRBD2. The closer fit of TRBJ2-1 to the DNA end suggests the J call may be wrong. Per germline, CDR1 SGHVS and CDR2 FQNEAQ. The CDR3 is 14 amino acids. The CDR3 loop is CAGSLAPGLAGQFF. The CDR3 DNA reads as TGTGCCGGCAGCTTAGCCCCGGGACTAGCGGGCCAGTTCTTC.

This clonotype was counted at least ten times. This chain links TRBV2 with TRBJ2-4, with 9 bases aligning to TRBD2. The CDR3 consists of 15 residues. After removal of 3 bases from V and 8 bases from J, the junction contained 8 bases not matched to a gene. Germline lookup yields CDR1 SNHLY and CDR2 FYNNEI. CDR3 bases: TGTGCCAGCAGTGACCTCACTAGCGGGCGTTACATTCAGTACTTC. It yields the protein CASSDLTSGRYIQYF.

The chain links TRBV9 to TRBJ2-4; TRBD2 agrees at 7 bases. Germline V gene data show CDR1 as SGDLS and CDR2 as YYNGEE. The V gene end was trimmed by 0 bases and the J gene end by 7 bases; junction bases not matched to a gene: 7. The CDR3 sequence is 15 residues long. The CDR3 DNA is TGTGCCAGCAGCGTAGCAGCGGGGCGAGGGAACATTCAGTACTTC. This sequence encodes CASSVAAGRGNIQYF.

This clonotype was seen at least ten times. This chain's CDR3 is CASSQDRDGDTQYF. For the CDR3, the DNA is TGTGCCAGCAGTCAAGACAGGGACGGAGATACGCAGTATTTT. This chain uses TRBV12-3 or TRBV12-4 with TRBJ2-3, with TRBD1 matching over 7 bases. After removal of 5 bases from V and 5 bases from J, the junction contained 7 bases not matched to a gene. This CDR3 has 14 residues.

This clonotype has a count of ten or more. The V gene is TRBV5-1, the J gene TRBJ2-1; no reliable D call. Trimming left V 2 bases short and J 8 bases short, with 14 bases between. Germline V gene lookup returns CDR1 SGHRS and CDR2 YFSETQ. The CDR3 consists of 14 residues. As DNA, the CDR3 is TGCGCCAGCAGCTTATACTACGACGTCGATGAGCAGTTCTTC. Translating gives CASSLYYDVDEQFF.